This T cell receptor beta chain was captured by sequencing in a study of blood T cell repertoires in COVID-19. The table came from immunoSEQ multiplex PCR; TCRdb's copy has only in-frame clones and leaves some out. The table shows approximately 260,000 clones, with approximately 78% occurring only once. V shed 1 base, J shed 4 bases, and the junction held 4 bases outside the gene matches. There are 15 residues in the CDR3. The germline CDR1 and CDR2 sequences are LGHDT and YNNKEL (reference sequence). Specimen: peripheral blood. The rearrangement links TRBV3-1 (or the pseudogene TRBV3-2) to TRBJ1-3, with 7 bases that match TRBD1. This TCR derives from a woman aged 55-69 years with active or convalescent COVID-19. CDR3 nucleotides: TGTGCCAGCAGCCAAGTAACAGGGGTCGGAAACACCATATATTTT. This sequence encodes CASSQVTGVGNTIYF.